The 8 T cell receptor beta chains presented below share a single source sample, sequenced in a study of vaccination and CD4 T cells after COVID-19. Sequencing of the DNA from cultured CD4+ T cells was carried out with the Oncomine TCR Beta short-read assay. Using its own MiXCR run on the PCR reads, TCRdb lists one record per CDR3 protein. This sample has 14,000 to 15,000 distinct CDR3 sequences; around half occur once, and the top ten carry 20% to 30%. The treatment here: roughly nine-day PBMC culture with coronavirus spike peptide pools or control peptides (ViraFEST assay). Antigens of these TCRs are unknown. This specimen consisted of cultured CD4+ T cells from blood, obtained after SARS-CoV-2 vaccination. These receptors all come from a human donor with COVID-19.

This clonotype has only a few counts. The CDR3 loop reads CASSLAAYYGYTF. CDR3 nucleotides: TGTGCCAGCAGCTTGGCAGCCTACTATGGCTACACCTTC. The genes are TRBV7-2 and TRBJ1-2; D gene ambiguous. This CDR3 is built from 13 residues. Germline V gives CDR1 SGHTA, CDR2 FQGNSA. V was clipped by 3 bases and J by 3 bases, with 8 bases between them.

The J gene is TRBJ2-2, the V gene TRBV6-1, with a tentative D call TRBD1 (5 bases). CDR1 is MNHNS and CDR2 is SASEGT in the germline V gene. The CDR3 is 16 amino acids. The germline V and J ends were trimmed by 7 bases and 4 bases, with 19 bases remaining between them. CDR3 in amino acids: CASTGTGRVGTGELFF. The CDR3 DNA sequence: TGTGCCAGCACCGGAACGGGCAGGGTTGGCACCGGGGAGCTGTTTTTT.

The chain uses TRBV5-1 and TRBJ1-6, with 11 bases aligning to TRBD1. CDR3 length: 16 amino acids. Germline-derived CDR1 and CDR2 are SGHRS and YFSETQ. With 4 bases clipped from V and 8 bases from J, the junction kept 8 bases outside the gene matches. CDR3 sequence reads: CASSGGQGVADSPLHF. The CDR3 DNA reads as TGCGCCAGCAGCGGGGGACAGGGGGTTGCGGATTCACCCCTCCACTTT.

A few counts support this clonotype. The V and J genes are TRBV18 and TRBJ1-1, with 8 bases matching TRBD1. Germline loops: CDR1 KGHSH, CDR2 LQKENI. CDR3 size: 14 residues. V lost 3 bases to trimming and J lost 1 base; unmatched junction nucleotides: 1. The CDR3 nucleotides read TGTGCCAGCTCACCGCAGGGGGCGAACACTGAAGCTTTCTTT. This codes for CASSPQGANTEAFF.

The chain has TRBV20-1 and TRBJ2-7, with D possibly matching TRBD2 (6 bases). The CDR3 totals 14 residues. Germline V gene data show CDR1 as DFQATT and CDR2 as SNEGSKA (reference sequence). The germline V and J ends were trimmed by 3 bases and 4 bases, with 16 bases remaining between them. The CDR3 bases are TGCAGTGCTAGTGTCCCAGCGGGTGGTTACGAGCAGTACTTC. It codes for CSASVPAGGYEQYF.

This clonotype was recorded a few times. The CDR3 DNA follows: TGTGCCAGCAGCCGAGACACCAACTCTGGAAACACCATATATTTT. This encodes CASSRDTNSGNTIYF. V and J are TRBV7-9 and TRBJ1-3, with unresolved D. The CDR3 has 15 residues. The germline CDR1 and CDR2 sequences are SEHNR and FQNEAQ (reference sequence). V was trimmed by 5 bases and J by 0 bases, leaving 11 bases between them.

This clonotype was seen only once. The rearrangement joins TRBV20-1 to TRBJ1-2, with TRBD1 as a possible D gene (5 bases). The CDR3 runs 12 residues. Trimming left V 0 bases short and J 13 bases short, with 15 bases between. Germline CDR1 reads DFQATT; CDR2 reads SNEGSKA (reference sequence). CDR3 in amino acids: CSAREGTRPGTF. CDR3 DNA sequence: TGCAGTGCTAGAGAAGGGACCCGGCCAGGCACCTTC.

The chain is built from TRBV27 and TRBJ1-5, with TRBD1 matching 11 bases. V shed 6 bases, J shed 6 bases, and the junction held 7 bases outside the gene matches. Germline CDR1 reads MNHEY; CDR2 reads SMNVEV (reference sequence). The CDR3 contains 15 residues. DNA of the CDR3: TGTGCCAGCAGGCCCGGACAGGGGGCAGGTCAGCCCCAGCATTTT. It yields the protein CASRPGQGAGQPQHF.